A few counts support the clone carrying this T cell receptor (beta chain). Its specificity is not known. The CDR3 is 16 amino acids. With V trimmed by 6 bases and J by 4 bases, 10 bases remained unmatched. The second PCR ran about 6 to 11 cycles with a sample-barcoded 5' primer and J-beta primers. TCRdb itself ran the 5' RACE reads through MiXCR, one entry per CDR3 protein. The sample includes 1.5 million to 2 million distinct CDR3 sequences, 30% to 40% of them seen just once. The sample originates from a study of blood T cells in healthy people across ages. Study-level findings and limits: The study regarded diversity estimates from one million T cells as underestimates. Leaving the PBMCs unsorted stopped any conclusive comparison of naive versus antigen-experienced cells.

This TCR was recovered from a human donor in good health. The V gene is TRBV12-3 or TRBV12-4, the J gene TRBJ2-5; 11 bases are shared with TRBD2. Source material: blood. CDR3 DNA: TGTGCCAGCAGCAAAAGACTAGCGGGGACAGGAGAGACCCAGTACTTC. It translates to CASSKRLAGTGETQYF.